The 16 T cell receptor beta chains below all came from one sample that was sequenced in a study of technical replicates of blood from several donors. Profiling relied on immunoSEQ multiplex PCR, and the TCRdb table lists in-frame clones only, not all of them. The data hold around 84,000 clones, with roughly 98% observed a single time. Sequenced material: T cells isolated from PBMCs. All receptors come from a human donor in good health.

This clone came up once. This rearrangement joins TRBV6-1 to TRBJ2-7; the D gene is possibly TRBD2 (6 bases). The ends were cut back, 10 bases at V and 3 bases at J, with 13 bases in the middle. There are 12 residues in the CDR3. Per germline, CDR1 MNHNS and CDR2 SASEGT. The CDR3 region is CATDTGGYEQYF. The CDR3 DNA follows: TGTGCCACCGATACCGGGGGCTACGAGCAGTACTTC.

The chain couples TRBV30 to TRBJ2-5; D remains unclear. The CDR3 is 11 residues long. Trimming shortened V by 0 bases and J by 5 bases, and 4 bases separated the two germline ends. Germline V gives CDR1 GTSNPN, CDR2 SVGIG (reference sequence). CDR3 in DNA: TGTGCCTGGAGTGTTCTGGAGACCCAGTACTTC. Translation gives CAWSVLETQYF.

This sequence joins TRBV27 and TRBJ1-5, with a possible D match to TRBD1 (5 bases). Trimming cost V 3 bases and J 0 bases, with 9 bases left between them. This CDR3 has 15 amino acids. Germline V CDR1 and CDR2: MNHEY, SMNVEV (reference sequence). The CDR3, as DNA: TGTGCCAGCAGTTTCGGACAATTTAGCAATCAGCCCCAGCATTTT. Protein sequence: CASSFGQFSNQPQHF.

The V and J genes are TRBV5-8 and TRBJ1-2; 8 bases agree with TRBD1. Germline CDR1 SGHTS, CDR2 YDEGEE. V trimming: 3 bases; J trimming: 2 bases; junction bases outside the gene matches: 12. The CDR3 length is 17 residues. The CDR3 sequence is CASSWESSRGRNYGYTF. DNA of the CDR3: TGTGCCAGCAGCTGGGAGAGTTCCAGGGGGCGGAACTATGGCTACACCTTC.

This chain links TRBV19 with TRBJ2-7, with D maybe TRBD2 (6 bases). Germline assignment: CDR1 LNHDA and CDR2 SQIVND (reference sequence). There are 14 residues in the CDR3. Trimming removed 5 bases from V and 0 bases from J, with 11 bases in between. CDR3 residues: CASSLSGVSYEQYF. The CDR3 DNA follows: TGTGCCAGTAGTTTATCGGGGGTCTCCTACGAGCAGTACTTC.

The CDR3 spells CASFDRVYEQYF. The CDR3, as DNA: TGTGCCAGTTTCGACAGGGTCTACGAGCAGTACTTC. This chain connects TRBV28 to TRBJ2-7; 7 bases align to TRBD1. The CDR3 contains 12 residues. From germline, CDR1 is MDHEN and CDR2 SYDVKM. The V segment lost 9 bases and the J segment 3 bases; nucleotides outside the gene matches: 5.

V usage is TRBV15 and J usage is TRBJ2-1; unclear D gene. Germline V gives CDR1 LNHNV, CDR2 YYDKDF (reference sequence). The CDR3 totals 16 residues. V lost 1 base and J lost 6, with 16 bases in between. Here the CDR3 DNA reads TGTGCCACCAGCAGAGTTGGAAGCCGACACCCCAATGAGCAGTTCTTC. As protein: CATSRVGSRHPNEQFF. Full variable domain (missing parts from reference TRBV15 and TRBJ2-1): DAMVIQNPRYQVTQFGKPVTLSCSQTLNHNVMYWYQQKSSQAPKLLFHYYDKDFNNEADTPDNFQSRRPNTSFCFLDIRSPGLGDTAMYLCATSRVGSRHPNEQFFGPGTRLTVL.

This chain uses TRBV19 with TRBJ1-1; D is uncertain. This CDR3 spans 14 amino acids. Trimming removed 5 bases from V and 1 base from J, with 11 bases in between. The germline CDR1 and CDR2 sequences are LNHDA and SQIVND (reference sequence). The CDR3 sequence: CASSVQVTNTEAFF. In DNA, the CDR3 is TGTGCCAGTAGTGTTCAGGTTACGAACACTGAAGCTTTCTTT.

The chain couples TRBV30 to TRBJ1-1; D not certain. There are 12 residues in the CDR3. Trimming left V 1 base short and J 6 bases short, with 9 bases between. Germline-derived CDR1 and CDR2 are GTSNPN and SVGIG (reference sequence). The CDR3 reads CAWSAGISEAFF. The CDR3 coding sequence is TGTGCCTGGAGTGCTGGCATCTCTGAAGCTTTCTTT.

The genes are TRBV13 and TRBJ2-5; D unclear. The CDR3 has 13 amino acids. Trimming took 2 bases from V and 3 from J, leaving 7 bases between them. Germline lookup yields CDR1 PRHDT and CDR2 FYEKMQ (reference sequence). CDR3 coding DNA: TGTGCCAGCAGCTTAACAGAAAAAGAGACCCAGTACTTC. It translates to CASSLTEKETQYF. Together with reference TRBV13 and TRBJ2-5, the CDR3 gives the full variable domain: AAGVIQSPRHLIKEKRETATLKCYPIPRHDTVYWYQQGPGQDPQFLISFYEKMQSDKGSIPDRFSAQQFSDYHSELNMSSLELGDSALYFCASSLTEKETQYFGPGTRLLVL.

The chain has TRBV10-3 and TRBJ2-1; 10 bases line up with TRBD2. V shed 2 bases, J shed 8 bases, and the junction held 6 bases outside the gene matches. Germline loops: CDR1 ENHRY, CDR2 SYGVKD. The CDR3 extends over 15 amino acids. The CDR3 is CAISERTSGEHEQFF. The CDR3 bases are TGTGCCATCAGTGAGAGGACTAGCGGAGAACATGAGCAGTTCTTC.

The chain has TRBV27 and TRBJ2-3, with TRBD2 matching over 13 bases. The CDR3 has 17 amino acids. Germline-derived CDR1 and CDR2 are MNHEY and SMNVEV (reference sequence). With 5 bases clipped from V and 6 bases from J, the junction kept 11 bases outside the gene matches. In nucleotides, the CDR3 is TGTGCCAGCAGTGAAACCCGGACTAGCGGGAGTAGGGATACGCAGTATTTT. Amino acid sequence: CASSETRTSGSRDTQYF.

The gene calls are TRBV13 and TRBJ1-6; D is possibly TRBD1 (6 bases). CDR3 size: 16 residues. V was trimmed by 6 bases and J by 2 bases, leaving 14 bases between them. Germline lookup yields CDR1 PRHDT and CDR2 FYEKMQ (reference sequence). The CDR3 reads CASSLQGSTYNSPLHF. For the CDR3, the DNA is TGTGCCAGCAGTTTACAGGGATCTACCTATAATTCACCCCTCCACTTT. Full variable domain (outside the CDR3, taken from reference TRBV13 and TRBJ1-6): AAGVIQSPRHLIKEKRETATLKCYPIPRHDTVYWYQQGPGQDPQFLISFYEKMQSDKGSIPDRFSAQQFSDYHSELNMSSLELGDSALYFCASSLQGSTYNSPLHFGNGTRLTVT.

V and J are TRBV4-2 and TRBJ2-7; 11 positions match TRBD2. The germline V gene has CDR1 LGHNA and CDR2 YNFKEQ. With 4 bases clipped from V and 5 bases from J, the junction kept 13 bases outside the gene matches. This CDR3 is 17 amino acids long. The CDR3 nucleotides read TGTGCCAGCAGCCTTGAGGGGGCTAGCGGGGGGTTGCACGAGCAGTACTTC. Translating gives CASSLEGASGGLHEQYF.

The genes are TRBV6-1 and TRBJ1-2; D possibly corresponds to TRBD1 (5 bases). Germline CDR1 and CDR2: MNHNS and SASEGT. V shed 4 bases and J shed 0 bases, with 9 bases lying between them. The CDR3 runs 14 residues. CDR3 protein: CASSGGLANYGYTF. For the CDR3, the DNA is TGTGCCAGCAGTGGGGGCTTAGCTAACTATGGCTACACCTTC.

The chain uses TRBV5-1 and TRBJ2-3; D possibly corresponds to TRBD1 (6 bases). The CDR3 spans 16 residues. The germline V gene encodes CDR1 SGHRS and CDR2 YFSETQ. V was pared by 2 bases and J by 0 bases, with 13 bases between. CDR3 in DNA: TGCGCCAGCAGCTTAGCCTTTCAGGGGAGCACAGATACGCAGTATTTT. Its translation is CASSLAFQGSTDTQYF.